These 3 T cell receptor beta chains were all obtained from the same sample, sequenced in a study of blood T cell repertoires in COVID-19 (dated by TCRdb to about 2020). The receptor library was made with the immunoSEQ multiplex PCR assay. Here the immuneACCESS table is served through TCRdb, limited to in-frame sequences with V and J called. Missing clones are a known gap in these copies; in checked studies unresolved V genes cover under half, and the rest lacks a known reason. This sample gives about 90,000 clones in total; around 85% of them show up just once. Of the sample, about 11% falls within the top ten clones. The sample consisted of peripheral blood. The origin of the receptors is a woman aged 70-85 years with active or convalescent COVID-19.

The rearrangement uses TRBV18 and TRBJ1-1; D is perhaps TRBD1 (6 bases). The CDR3 has 12 amino acids. The germline V gene encodes CDR1 KGHSH and CDR2 LQKENI. V was clipped by 10 bases and J by 7 bases, with 16 bases between them. CDR3: CATGAEYLEAFF. The DNA of the CDR3 is TGTGCCACAGGGGCAGAATACCTTGAAGCTTTCTTT. The full variable domain, completed using reference TRBV18 and TRBJ1-1, is NAGVMQNPRHLVRRRGQEARLRCSPMKGHSHVYWYRQLPEEGLKFMVYLQKENIIDESGMPKERFSAEFPKEGPSILRIQQVVRGDSAAYFCATGAEYLEAFFGQGTRLTVV.

The rearrangement uses TRBV4-1 and TRBJ1-1; D call uncertain. The length of the CDR3 is 12 residues. Trimming pared 4 bases from V and 11 bases from J, leaving 14 bases between. Germline V gene data show CDR1 as MGHRA and CDR2 as YSYEKL. CDR3: CASSREGLWAFF. CDR3 DNA: TGCGCCAGCAGCCGAGAAGGACTGTGGGCTTTCTTT.

V and J are TRBV20-1 and TRBJ1-1; TRBD1 might be the D (6 bases). Germline V gene lookup returns CDR1 DFQATT and CDR2 SNEGSKA (reference sequence). V was clipped by 6 bases and J by 6 bases, with 8 bases between them. CDR3 length equals 10 residues. The CDR3 DNA is TGCAGTGCCGAGGGGGCTGAAGCTTTCTTT. This translates into CSAEGAEAFF.